The T cell receptor beta chain described here comes from a study of blood T cell repertoires in COVID-19. About the study: Acute and convalescent COVID-19 samples came from the United States, Italy and Spain. T cells, B-cell-depleted T cells, or PBMCs provided the cDNA or gDNA that served as material.

This clone was counted a few times. In the study's own analysis: Scientists estimated how many nucleated cells there were by amplifying reference gene primers. Sequenced by immunoSEQ multiplex PCR; TCRdb stores in-frame clones only, minus some. The V and J calls and clone size were taken over from that table, and D and trimming were inferred from the DNA. Of 100,000 to 110,000 clones listed, about 83% are singletons. The V end was cut by 0 bases, the J end by 7 bases, with 10 bases between. CDR3 length: 13 amino acids. Germline-derived CDR1 and CDR2 are GTSNPN and SVGIG (reference sequence). Sequencing was done on a sample of peripheral blood. The clonotype was recovered from a human donor in a cohort sampled during active COVID-19. The chain links TRBV30 to TRBJ1-5; no reliable D call. CDR3 DNA: TGTGCCTGGAGTGTATCTGGAGGGCAGCCCCAGCATTTT. It encodes CAWSVSGGQPQHF.